This TCR beta chain emerged from a study of blood T cell repertoires in COVID-19. Study context: The cDNA or gDNA used as material had been derived from T cells, B-cell-depleted T cells, or PBMCs.

Germline V gene data show CDR1 as KGHSH and CDR2 as LQKENI. This CDR3 is 13 amino acids long. V was cut by 0 bases and J by 8 bases, with 10 bases left in between. The protocol was immunoSEQ multiplex PCR, while the TCRdb copy is restricted to in-frame clones and leaves out a portion. The sample lists about 360,000 clones; around 87% were seen once. This TCR was sampled from a human donor in a cohort sampled during active COVID-19. The sequenced sample consisted of peripheral blood. This chain connects TRBV18 to TRBJ2-5; weak D call: TRBD2 (6 bases). The CDR3 loop is CASSPPTLATQYF. DNA of the CDR3: TGTGCCAGCTCACCACCGACACTAGCTACCCAGTACTTC.